Presented here are 9 T cell receptor beta chains from one specimen sequenced in a study of Ad26.COV2.S vaccination and SARS-CoV-2 variants. Assay used: immunoSEQ multiplex PCR; TCRdb lists only in-frame clones, some missing. The sample includes 350,000 to 450,000 clones, roughly 90% of them seen just once. Treatment noted: approximately 18 received Ad26.COV2.S at low or high dose, single or two shots; 5 received placebo; per-sample allocation not given. Specimens were obtained on day 63 following the first vaccine or placebo injection. Sequenced material: peripheral blood, taken in a trial of Ad26.COV2.S vaccine versus placebo. Receptors were obtained from a person between 18 and 60 years old who received the Ad26.COV2.S COVID-19 vaccine or a placebo.

The chain has TRBV4-3 and TRBJ2-1; 15 bases are shared with TRBD2. J lost 15 bases, V lost 6 bases, and 15 bases had no gene match. The CDR3 runs to 16 residues. CDR1 is LGHNA and CDR2 is YSLEER in the germline V gene. DNA of the CDR3: TGCGCCAGCAGACTCGGGACTAGCGGGGGGAATGGGCCTCTGTTCTTC. Amino acids: CASRLGTSGGNGPLFF.

The count of this clone is one. The gene calls are TRBV25-1 and TRBJ2-5, with unresolved D. V shed 5 bases and J shed 4 bases, with 14 bases lying between them. Per germline, CDR1 MGHDK and CDR2 SYGVNS. The CDR3 is 14 residues long. The CDR3 DNA reads as TGTGCCAGCAGTCCTCACGGTAGGGTAGAGACCCAGTACTTC. This encodes CASSPHGRVETQYF.

This clone is a singleton in its sample. The genes are TRBV25-1 and TRBJ2-1; the match to TRBD2 covers 10 bases. Trimming took 6 bases from V and 8 from J; bases not matched to a gene: 7. CDR3 length: 14 amino acids. In germline, CDR1 is MGHDK, CDR2 SYGVNS. Here the CDR3 reads CASRNRLAGDEQFF. CDR3 in DNA: TGTGCCAGCAGGAATCGACTAGCGGGCGATGAGCAGTTCTTC.

The V gene is TRBV9, the J gene TRBJ1-3; possible D gene TRBD1, 6 bases. Per germline, CDR1 SGDLS and CDR2 YYNGEE. V was pared by 4 bases and J by 0 bases, with 11 bases between. The CDR3 spans 15 residues. The CDR3 bases are TGTGCCAGCAGCAACCGGGACACCTCTGGAAACACCATATATTTT. Translation: CASSNRDTSGNTIYF.

The chain recombines TRBV5-1 with TRBJ2-1, with TRBD2 matching 12 bases. The CDR3 is 16 residues long. The ends lost 5 bases at V and 8 bases at J; junction bases unmatched: 11. In germline, CDR1 is SGHRS, CDR2 YFSETQ. The CDR3: CASSIRLAGGTDEQFF. The CDR3 DNA is TGCGCCAGCAGTATTAGGCTAGCGGGGGGGACGGATGAGCAGTTCTTC.

The sample holds one count of this clone. V gene TRBV6-5 combines with J gene TRBJ1-6; the D gene is possibly TRBD1 (5 bases). V lost 0 bases and J lost 7, with 13 bases in between. The germline CDR1 and CDR2 sequences are MNHEY and SVGAGI. The CDR3 runs 16 residues. The CDR3 region has the DNA TGTGCCAGCAGTTACTCGAACGGGCAGGGCAATTCACCCCTCCACTTT. As protein: CASSYSNGQGNSPLHF.

The chain is built from TRBV7-9 and TRBJ2-1; 10 bases map to TRBD1. Germline V gives CDR1 SEHNR, CDR2 FQNEAQ (reference sequence). The junction had 2 bases not matched to a gene; V was cut back by 3 bases and J by 6 bases. The CDR3 spans 14 residues. The CDR3 protein is CASSFRDRGNEQFF. Written as DNA, the CDR3 is TGTGCCAGCAGCTTCCGGGACAGGGGCAATGAGCAGTTCTTC.

The table lists this clone with a few counts. The CDR3 reads CASSDGQNQPQHF. CDR3 in DNA: TGTGCCAGCAGCGACGGACAGAATCAGCCCCAGCATTTT. The V call is TRBV7-6, the J call TRBJ1-5; D might be TRBD1 (6 bases). CDR1 and CDR2 from the germline V gene are SGHVS and FNYEAQ. Trimming shortened V by 5 bases and J by 4 bases, and 9 bases separated the two germline ends. This CDR3 region has 13 residues.

In this sample, this clone turned up many times. The V and J genes are TRBV6-2 or TRBV6-3 and TRBJ2-2; no firm D call. The germline V gene has CDR1 MNHEY and CDR2 SVGEGT. The CDR3 is made up of 16 amino acids. V dropped 5 bases and J dropped 1 base, with 14 bases sitting between them. Here the CDR3 DNA reads TGTGCCAGCAGTCCGAGTGTTTTACAGAACACCGGGGAGCTGTTTTTT. Its protein is CASSPSVLQNTGELFF.